Presented here are 32 T cell receptor beta chains from one specimen sequenced in a study of blood T cells in healthy people across ages. A second PCR, run for about 7 to 11 cycles, used a sample-barcoded 5' primer plus a J-beta primer mix. TCRdb re-called the 5' RACE reads through MiXCR, storing one row per CDR3 protein. The sample carries approximately 730,000 distinct CDR3 sequences, 40% to 65% recorded once. The sequenced material came from blood. The origin of the receptors is a man older than 75 in good health.

This chain uses TRBV28 with TRBJ2-1; tentatively, D is TRBD1 or TRBD2 (5 bases each). The CDR3 has 12 amino acids. V was shortened by 4 bases and J by 7 bases, with 8 bases between the two germline ends. From germline, CDR1 is MDHEN and CDR2 SYDVKM. CDR3 region: CASSWGSNEQFF. The CDR3 DNA follows: TGTGCCAGCAGTTGGGGGAGTAATGAGCAGTTCTTC.

The J gene is TRBJ1-1, the V gene TRBV29-1; D possibly corresponds to TRBD1 (6 bases). Germline lookup yields CDR1 SQVTM and CDR2 ANQGSEA. CDR3 size: 13 residues. V was cut by 7 bases and J by 0 bases, with 12 bases left in between. CDR3 in DNA: TGCAGCGCCCCAGGGGTCGTGAACACTGAAGCTTTCTTT. Its protein product is CSAPGVVNTEAFF.

The sample holds a few counts of this clonotype. The rearrangement uses TRBV7-9 and TRBJ2-6; the D gene is possibly TRBD1 (5 bases). CDR3 length: 19 residues. Germline V gene sequence: CDR1 SEHNR, CDR2 FQNEAQ (reference sequence). Trimming removed 7 bases at V and 2 bases at J, with 24 bases between. The CDR3 region has the DNA TGTGCCAGCACCTGGGTCAGGCCTAAGGGGCGCCCTGGGGCCAACGTCCTGACTTTC. Amino acid sequence: CASTWVRPKGRPGANVLTF.

There are a few counts of this clonotype. The chain joins TRBV7-2 to TRBJ2-1; weak D call: TRBD2 (6 bases). Between the trimmed V and J ends, which lost 1 base and 10 bases, there was a span of 14 bases. This CDR3 is 14 amino acids long. Germline CDR1 reads SGHTA; CDR2 reads FQGNSA. CDR3 loop: CASSLEVAAREQFF. The CDR3 region has the DNA TGTGCCAGCAGCTTAGAGGTAGCGGCAAGAGAGCAGTTCTTC.

The chain has TRBV28 and TRBJ1-2, with no clear D. V lost 4 bases, J lost 8 bases, and 17 bases lay in between. The CDR3 consists of 14 residues. The germline gives CDR1 MDHEN, CDR2 SYDVKM. The CDR3 DNA sequence: TGTGCCAGCAGTTCCCCCGGAACCTTCTACGGCTACACCTTC. Its translation: CASSSPGTFYGYTF.

The chain has TRBV5-6 and TRBJ2-5; the D call may be TRBD1 or TRBD2 (5 bases each). The germline V and J ends were trimmed by 0 bases and 5 bases, with 20 bases remaining between them. This CDR3 has 17 residues. Germline V gene sequence: CDR1 SGHDT, CDR2 YYEEEE. CDR3 in amino acids: CASSLAGRGVTGETQYF. The CDR3 nucleotides read TGTGCCAGCAGCTTGGCGGGGCGTGGGGTTACCGGGGAGACCCAGTACTTC.

The V gene is TRBV7-3, the J gene TRBJ2-3; D ambiguous. Deletions cut 3 bases from V and 2 bases from J, with 15 bases between. CDR3 size: 16 residues. CDR1 SGHTA and CDR2 FQGTGA come from the germline V gene. The DNA of the CDR3 is TGTGCCAGCAGCTTGATCCGTCTAGGACCCACAGATACGCAGTATTTT. It codes for CASSLIRLGPTDTQYF.

The chain links TRBV3-1 to TRBJ2-7; weak D call: TRBD2 (5 bases). This CDR3 is 12 amino acids long. Trimming cost V 1 base and J 6 bases, with 7 bases left between them. Germline CDR1 is LGHDT and CDR2 is YNNKEL (reference sequence). This CDR3 reads CASSQVEAEQYF. The CDR3 DNA follows: TGTGCCAGCAGCCAAGTGGAGGCCGAGCAGTACTTC.

This clonotype was observed many times. The chain combines TRBV9 with TRBJ2-1; possible D gene TRBD2, 6 bases. The CDR3 is 14 residues long. V lost 0 bases and J lost 7, with 11 bases in between. Germline CDR1 is SGDLS and CDR2 is YYNGEE. As DNA, the CDR3 is TGTGCCAGCAGCGTAGAGGGAGGACGGAATGAGCAGTTCTTC. Amino acids: CASSVEGGRNEQFF.

V gene TRBV2 combines with J gene TRBJ2-7, with D hard to call. The CDR3 is made up of 13 amino acids. Trimming took off 1 base at V and 7 bases at J, with 11 bases between the two ends. CDR1 and CDR2 from the germline V gene are SNHLY and FYNNEI. The CDR3 nucleotides are TGTGCCAGCAGTGAAGTAAAGCTCGGGGAGCAGTACTTC. Protein sequence: CASSEVKLGEQYF.

This chain links TRBV6-2 or TRBV6-3 with TRBJ1-1, with D possibly matching TRBD1 (6 bases). Looked up from germline, CDR1 is MNHEY and CDR2 is SVGEGT. CDR3 length equals 17 residues. The ends were cut back, 2 bases at V and 6 bases at J, with 22 bases in the middle. This CDR3 reads CASSYKAQGGGRAEAFF. Written as DNA, the CDR3 is TGTGCCAGCAGTTACAAAGCACAGGGCGGTGGAAGGGCTGAAGCTTTCTTT.

The chain uses TRBV6-6 and TRBJ2-1; a possible D gene is TRBD2 (6 bases). The assigned J gene may be wrong: the sequence end matches TRBJ2-7 better. The CDR3 is 16 residues long. Germline V gene lookup returns CDR1 MNHNY and CDR2 SVGAGI (reference sequence). CDR3 in DNA: TGTGCCAGCAGTCTATATCGGGAGTACTCCTACAATGAGCAGTACTTC. Encoded protein: CASSLYREYSYNEQYF.

CDR3 protein: CASSQDPDSNQPQHF. The CDR3, as DNA: TGCGCCAGCAGCCAGGACCCTGATAGCAATCAGCCCCAGCATTTT. The chain couples TRBV5-1 to TRBJ1-5; D is uncertain. Germline V gene sequence: CDR1 SGHRS, CDR2 YFSETQ. V lost 4 bases, J lost 0 bases, and 11 bases lay in between. This CDR3 spans 15 amino acids.

The chain recombines TRBV7-3 with TRBJ1-2; D might be TRBD1 (5 bases). Trimming pared 4 bases from V and 8 bases from J, leaving 17 bases between. Germline-derived CDR1 and CDR2 are SGHTA and FQGTGA. This CDR3 comprises 14 residues. CDR3 region: CASSSKASGAGYTF. DNA of the CDR3: TGTGCCAGCAGCTCAAAAGCATCCGGGGCCGGCTACACCTTC.

The chain has TRBV6-5 and TRBJ2-5; D unresolved. V lost 5 bases and J lost 3, with 16 bases in between. Germline CDR1 MNHEY, CDR2 SVGAGI. CDR3 length: 15 amino acids. The CDR3 sequence is CASSPFRSWEETQYF. The DNA of the CDR3 is TGTGCCAGCAGTCCTTTCCGCTCGTGGGAAGAGACCCAGTACTTC.

CDR3 loop: CASSTTGSANYGYTF. For the CDR3, the DNA is TGCGCCAGCAGCACCACAGGGTCTGCTAACTATGGCTACACCTTC. The chain links TRBV4-1 to TRBJ1-2; a weak D match, TRBD1 (6 bases). The CDR3 contains 15 residues. Germline loops: CDR1 MGHRA, CDR2 YSYEKL. Between the trimmed V and J ends, which lost 5 bases and 0 bases, there was a span of 13 bases.

This clonotype has ten or more counts. This chain links TRBV29-1 with TRBJ2-7; D perhaps matches TRBD2 (6 bases). The CDR3 spans 17 residues. Germline CDR1 reads SQVTM; CDR2 reads ANQGSEA. The V end lost 1 base, the J end lost 3 bases, and 22 bases lay between the germline ends. The CDR3 sequence is CSVEGRLSGEMNYEQYF. The CDR3 bases are TGCAGCGTTGAAGGTAGGCTTTCGGGAGAGATGAACTACGAGCAGTACTTC.

J is TRBJ1-4 and V is TRBV2; D is unclear. Trimming removed 6 bases at V and 0 bases at J, with 14 bases between. CDR3 length equals 16 residues. Germline CDR1 and CDR2: SNHLY and FYNNEI. The CDR3 sequence is CASSRTARATNEKLFF. The CDR3 DNA reads TGTGCCAGCAGCCGTACTGCGCGGGCAACTAATGAAAAACTGTTTTTT.

This clonotype has more than one count but fewer than ten. The chain carries TRBV20-1 and TRBJ2-5; a possible D gene is TRBD1 (6 bases). Trimming removed 5 bases at V and 6 bases at J, with 13 bases between. Germline-derived CDR1 and CDR2 are DFQATT and SNEGSKA (reference sequence). The CDR3 sequence is 12 residues long. For the CDR3, the DNA is TGCAGTGCTGTATACAGGGAACAGACCCAGTACTTC. Amino acids: CSAVYREQTQYF.

The V gene is TRBV19, the J gene TRBJ2-6, with TRBD1 matching over 10 bases. Trimming took 4 bases from V and 3 from J; bases not matched to a gene: 9. This CDR3 spans 18 amino acids. Germline loops: CDR1 LNHDA, CDR2 SQIVND (reference sequence). CDR3 bases: TGTGCCAGTAGTACAGGGACAGGGGTGGTTGGTGGGGCCAACGTCCTGACTTTC. Translation: CASSTGTGVVGGANVLTF.

This clonotype came up many times. This chain connects TRBV11-2 to TRBJ1-2; D uncertain. CDR3 length: 14 amino acids. V was shortened by 5 bases and J by 2 bases, with 12 bases between the two germline ends. CDR1 and CDR2 from the germline V gene are SGHAT and FQNNGV. The CDR3 loop is CASSDLKGNYGYTF. The CDR3, as DNA: TGTGCCAGCAGCGATCTCAAGGGAAACTATGGCTACACCTTC.

J is TRBJ2-5 and V is TRBV5-4, with 9 bases matching TRBD2. V was pared by 3 bases and J by 4 bases, with 10 bases of the junction left unmatched. The V gene's germline CDR1 is SGHNT and CDR2 YYREEE (reference sequence). This CDR3 is 16 amino acids long. The chain's CDR3 is CASSSLDSGRGETQYF. DNA of the CDR3: TGTGCCAGCAGCTCTCTGGATAGCGGGAGAGGAGAGACCCAGTACTTC. The full variable domain, with the rest looked up from reference TRBV5-4 and TRBJ2-5, is ETGVTQSPTHLIKTRGQQVTLRCSSQSGHNTVSWYQQALGQGPQFIFQYYREEENGRGNFPPRFSGLQFPNYSSELNVNALELDDSALYLCASSSLDSGRGETQYFGPGTRLLVL.

This CDR3 is CSAPRQGRYGYTF. CDR3 DNA sequence: TGCAGTGCTCCTCGACAGGGCAGGTATGGCTACACCTTC. The chain is built from TRBV20-1 and TRBJ1-2; 7 bases fit TRBD1. In germline, CDR1 is DFQATT, CDR2 SNEGSKA (reference sequence). V shed 5 bases, J shed 5 bases, and the junction held 8 bases outside the gene matches. This CDR3 spans 13 amino acids.

This chain uses TRBV18 with TRBJ2-7; TRBD2 might be the D (7 bases). V was pared by 2 bases and J by 2 bases, with 19 bases between. Looked up from germline, CDR1 is KGHSH and CDR2 is LQKENI. This CDR3 spans 17 amino acids. CDR3 amino acids: CASSPTGLASGAYEQYF. CDR3 bases: TGTGCCAGCTCACCAACAGGGTTGGCTAGCGGAGCCTACGAGCAGTACTTC.

This sequence joins TRBV6-5 and TRBJ2-2, with a tentative D call TRBD2 (6 bases). Per germline, CDR1 MNHEY and CDR2 SVGAGI. V lost 6 bases to trimming and J lost 2 bases, with 13 bases between them. CDR3 size: 15 residues. CDR3 in DNA: TGTGCCAGCAGCCGATCCGGGACTAACACCGGGGAGCTGTTTTTT. This sequence encodes CASSRSGTNTGELFF.

This clonotype was seen a few times. CDR3 DNA sequence: TGTGCCAGCAGCCAAGATCTGGGGGGACTCCTCCTAGCCAAAAACATTCAGTACTTC. Amino acids: CASSQDLGGLLLAKNIQYF. This rearrangement joins TRBV3-1 to TRBJ2-4; perhaps TRBD2 as D (6 bases). V shed 0 bases and J shed 0 bases, with 18 bases lying between them. Germline V CDR1 and CDR2: LGHDT, YNNKEL (reference sequence). The CDR3 runs to 19 residues.

The V gene is TRBV4-1, the J gene TRBJ1-4; weak D call: TRBD1 (5 bases). V lost 4 bases and J 4 bases, leaving 28 bases between the germline ends. Germline CDR1 reads MGHRA; CDR2 reads YSYEKL. This CDR3 is 20 amino acids long. The CDR3 DNA is TGCGCCAGCAGCCCTATCCGGGACCGGCGAGGGGACGTGGTTAATGAAAAACTGTTTTTT. This sequence encodes CASSPIRDRRGDVVNEKLFF.

As for this clonotype: The junction departs from germline at one end; a sequencing error may be responsible. The chain joins TRBV27 to TRBJ2-7; D call uncertain. Germline loops: CDR1 MNHEY, CDR2 SMNVEV (reference sequence). The CDR3 totals 12 residues. In DNA form, the CDR3 reads TGTGCAACCGGTCCACCTCTAGGCGAGCCGTACTTC. This translates into CATGPPLGEPYF.

V usage is TRBV5-8 and J usage is TRBJ1-1; D gene unclear. Germline lookup yields CDR1 SGHTS and CDR2 YDEGEE. The CDR3 consists of 14 residues. Trimming removed 1 base from V and 2 bases from J, with 9 bases in between. The CDR3 sequence is CASSLWRSNTEAFF. As DNA, the CDR3 is TGTGCCAGCAGCTTGTGGCGGTCTAACACTGAAGCTTTCTTT.

This chain links TRBV20-1 with TRBJ1-5, with D hard to call. The length of the CDR3 is 12 residues. From germline, CDR1 is DFQATT and CDR2 SNEGSKA (reference sequence). Trimming took 3 bases from V and 4 from J, leaving 7 bases between them. CDR3 region: CSASRGNQPQHF. CDR3 coding DNA: TGCAGTGCTAGCCGGGGAAATCAGCCCCAGCATTTT.

The chain recombines TRBV6-5 with TRBJ2-4; D might be TRBD1 (6 bases). TRBJ2-7 explains the end of the DNA better; the J call may be wrong. CDR3 size: 15 residues. Germline V gene lookup returns CDR1 MNHEY and CDR2 SVGAGI. The CDR3 spells CASSPLGQHRGEQYF. The CDR3 DNA sequence: TGTGCCAGCAGTCCCCTTGGACAGCATCGGGGCGAGCAGTACTTC.

The rearrangement joins TRBV4-1 to TRBJ1-6; no reliable D call. V shed 5 bases and J shed 5 bases, with 10 bases lying between them. Germline CDR1 and CDR2: MGHRA and YSYEKL. This CDR3 is 14 amino acids long. As DNA, the CDR3 is TGCGCCAGCAGCGGCCGGGCCGATAATTCACCCCTCCACTTT. It encodes CASSGRADNSPLHF.